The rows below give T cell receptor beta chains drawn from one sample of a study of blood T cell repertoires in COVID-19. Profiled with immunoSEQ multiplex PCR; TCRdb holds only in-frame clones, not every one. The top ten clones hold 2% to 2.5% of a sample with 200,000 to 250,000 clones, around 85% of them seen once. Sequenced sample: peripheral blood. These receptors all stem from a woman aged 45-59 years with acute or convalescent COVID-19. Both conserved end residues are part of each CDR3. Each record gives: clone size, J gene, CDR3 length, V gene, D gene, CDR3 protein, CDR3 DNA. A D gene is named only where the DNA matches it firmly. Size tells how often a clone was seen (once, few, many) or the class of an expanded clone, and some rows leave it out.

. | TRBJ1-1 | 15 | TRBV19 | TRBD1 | CASSPGQGGYTEAFF | TGTGCCAGTAGTCCCGGACAGGGGGGTTACACTGAAGCTTTCTTT
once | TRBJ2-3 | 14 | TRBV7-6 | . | CASGQTPFTDTQYF | TGTGCCAGCGGACAGACTCCTTTCACAGATACGCAGTATTTT
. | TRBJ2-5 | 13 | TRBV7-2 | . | CASSLDKELARYF | TGTGCCAGCAGCTTAGATAAGGAGCTAGCGAGATACTTC
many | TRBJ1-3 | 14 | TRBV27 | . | CASSLGREVYTIYF | TGTGCCAGCAGTTTGGGAAGGGAGGTATACACCATATATTTT
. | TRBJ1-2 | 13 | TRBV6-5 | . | CASRGGDQNGYTF | TGTGCCAGCAGAGGGGGGGACCAAAATGGCTACACCTTC
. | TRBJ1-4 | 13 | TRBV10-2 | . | CASSVPGNEKLFF | TGCGCCAGCAGTGTACCAGGGAATGAAAAACTGTTTTTT
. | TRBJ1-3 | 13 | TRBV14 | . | CASSQQGTSTIYF | TGTGCCAGCAGCCAACAGGGGACATCGACCATATATTTT
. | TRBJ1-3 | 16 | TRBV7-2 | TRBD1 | CASSLGGGNSGNTIYF | TGTGCCAGCAGCTTAGGAGGGGGCAACTCTGGAAACACCATATATTTT
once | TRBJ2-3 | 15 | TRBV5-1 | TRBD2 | CASSFSGGITDTQYF | TGCGCCAGCAGCTTTAGCGGGGGGATCACAGATACGCAGTATTTT
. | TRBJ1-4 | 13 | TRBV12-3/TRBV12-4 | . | CASSKRENEKLFF | TGTGCCAGCAGTAAACGGGAAAATGAAAAACTGTTTTTT
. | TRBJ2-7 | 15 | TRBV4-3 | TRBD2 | CASSQDPGGPHEQYF | TGCGCCAGCAGCCAAGATCCGGGGGGTCCCCACGAGCAGTACTTC
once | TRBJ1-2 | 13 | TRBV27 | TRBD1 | CASSLGTGVGYTF | TGTGCCAGCAGTTTAGGGACAGGGGTCGGCTACACCTTC
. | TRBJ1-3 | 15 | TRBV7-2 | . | CASSLAGVWGNTIYF | TGTGCCAGCAGCTTAGCAGGGGTTTGGGGAAACACCATATATTTT
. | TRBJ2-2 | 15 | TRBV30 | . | CAWRVVALNTGELFF | TGTGCCTGGAGAGTCGTGGCCCTCAACACCGGGGAGCTGTTTTTT
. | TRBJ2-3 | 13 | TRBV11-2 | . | CASSFSDTDTQYF | TGTGCCAGCAGCTTTAGCGACACGGATACGCAGTATTTT
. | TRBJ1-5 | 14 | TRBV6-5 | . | CASSQGSGNQPQHF | TGTGCCAGCAGTCAGGGGTCGGGCAATCAGCCCCAGCATTTT
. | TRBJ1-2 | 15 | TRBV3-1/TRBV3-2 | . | CASSLNGGVIYGYTF | TGTGCCAGCAGCCTCAATGGAGGGGTTATCTATGGCTACACCTTC
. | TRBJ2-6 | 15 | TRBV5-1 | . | CASSITGSGANVLTF | TGCGCCAGCAGCATTACAGGTTCTGGGGCCAACGTCCTGACTTTC
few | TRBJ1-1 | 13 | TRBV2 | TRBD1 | CASRLTGGTEAFF | TGTGCCAGCAGACTAACAGGGGGCACTGAAGCTTTCTTT
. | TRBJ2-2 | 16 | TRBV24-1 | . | CATSESRAPNTGELFF | TGTGCCACCAGTGAAAGCAGGGCCCCGAACACCGGGGAGCTGTTTTTT
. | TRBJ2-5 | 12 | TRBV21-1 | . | CASSKARQATYF | TGTGCCAGCAGCAAAGCCCGACAGGCCACCTACTTC
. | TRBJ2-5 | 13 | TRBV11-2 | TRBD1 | CASSLRTGGDDYF | TGTGCCAGCAGCCTCCGGACAGGGGGCGACGACTACTTC
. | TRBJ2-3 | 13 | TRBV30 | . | CAWSVGGRDTQYF | TGTGCCTGGAGTGTGGGTGGGAGAGATACGCAGTATTTT
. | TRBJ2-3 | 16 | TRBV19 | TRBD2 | CATREGLAVMADTQYF | TGTGCCACCAGGGAGGGACTAGCGGTAATGGCAGATACGCAGTATTTT
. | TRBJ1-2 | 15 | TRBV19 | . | CASQQPNRANYGYTF | TGTGCCAGTCAGCAGCCTAACAGGGCCAACTATGGCTACACCTTC
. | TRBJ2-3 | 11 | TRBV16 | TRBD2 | CASSQSGTSFF | TGTGCCAGCAGCCAGTCCGGGACTAGCTTTTTT
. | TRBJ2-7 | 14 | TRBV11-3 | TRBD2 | CASSLGGSSYEQYF | TGTGCCAGCAGCTTAGGCGGGAGCTCCTACGAGCAGTACTTC
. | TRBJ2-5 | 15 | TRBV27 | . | CASSPWGQGIGGQYF | TGTGCCAGCAGTCCCTGGGGGCAGGGGATAGGCGGCCAGTACTTC
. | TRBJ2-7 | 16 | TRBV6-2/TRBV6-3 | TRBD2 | CASSSHGGSLSYEQYF | TGTGCCAGCAGTTCCCACGGCGGGAGCCTATCCTACGAGCAGTACTTC
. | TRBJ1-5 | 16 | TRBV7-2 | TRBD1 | CASSLDSGGANQPQHF | TGTGCCAGCAGCTTAGATTCAGGGGGCGCGAATCAGCCCCAGCATTTT
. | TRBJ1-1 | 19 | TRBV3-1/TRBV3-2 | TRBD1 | CASSPSRTGRAMMNTEAFF | TGTGCCAGCAGCCCTTCCCGGACAGGGCGCGCGATGATGAACACTGAAGCTTTCTTT
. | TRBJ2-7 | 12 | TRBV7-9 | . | CASSLGGLEQYF | TGTGCCAGCAGCTTAGGAGGCTTAGAGCAGTACTTC
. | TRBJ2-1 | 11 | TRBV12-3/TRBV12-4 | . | CASNGYNEQFF | TGTGCCAGCAACGGGTACAATGAGCAGTTCTTC
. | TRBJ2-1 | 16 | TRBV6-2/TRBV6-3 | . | CASSRYQIPLINEQFF | TGTGCCAGCAGTCGATACCAGATCCCCCTCATCAATGAGCAGTTCTTC
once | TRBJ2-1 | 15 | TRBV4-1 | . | CASSRSLGTYNEQFF | TGCGCCAGCAGCCGGTCACTAGGTACCTACAATGAGCAGTTCTTC
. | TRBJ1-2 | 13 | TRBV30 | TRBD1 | CAWSGGQGAGYTF | TGTGCCTGGAGTGGGGGACAGGGGGCAGGCTACACCTTC
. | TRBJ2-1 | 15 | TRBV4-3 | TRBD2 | CASSQEASGYNEQFF | TGCGCCAGCAGCCAAGAGGCTAGCGGGTACAATGAGCAGTTCTTC
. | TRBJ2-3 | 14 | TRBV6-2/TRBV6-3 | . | CASSLYAPPDTQYF | TGTGCCAGCAGCCTCTACGCGCCACCGGATACGCAGTATTTT
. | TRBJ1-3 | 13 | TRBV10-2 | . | CASSIGGGNTIYF | TGCGCCAGTTCTATAGGGGGAGGAAACACCATATATTTT
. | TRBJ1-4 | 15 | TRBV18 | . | CASSPTGLKNEKLFF | TGTGCCAGCTCACCCACAGGGTTGAAAAATGAAAAACTGTTTTTT
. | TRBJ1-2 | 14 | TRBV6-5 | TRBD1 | CASSYQGAHYGYTF | TGTGCCAGCAGTTACCAGGGGGCCCACTATGGCTACACCTTC
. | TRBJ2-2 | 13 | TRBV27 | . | CASRMAFPGELFF | TGTGCCAGCAGAATGGCCTTTCCCGGGGAGCTGTTTTTT